This is a list of T cell receptor beta chains from one sample in a study of blood T cell repertoires in COVID-19. Profiled with immunoSEQ multiplex PCR; TCRdb holds only in-frame clones, not every one. Among about 490,000 clones listed, roughly 85% were seen once. Sequenced: peripheral blood. The receptors stem from a human donor in a cohort sampled during active COVID-19. The CDR3 runs from the conserved cysteine through the conserved F or W. A D gene is named only where the DNA matches it firmly. Clone sizes are given selectively: once, few, many, or a class where the clone is expanded.

clone_size: .; j_call: TRBJ2-7; v_call: TRBV27; d_call: TRBD2; cdr3_aa: CASSFWGGVDLVDEQYF; cdr3_nt: TGTGCCAGCAGTTTTTGGGGGGGAGTAGATTTGGTTGACGAGCAGTACTTC
clone_size: .; j_call: TRBJ1-2; v_call: TRBV10-3; d_call: .; cdr3_aa: CAIQGGDGYTF; cdr3_nt: TGTGCCATCCAAGGGGGGGATGGCTACACCTTC
clone_size: .; j_call: TRBJ1-1; v_call: TRBV15; d_call: TRBD1; cdr3_aa: CATSPDRGSSNTEAFF; cdr3_nt: TGTGCCACCAGCCCTGACAGGGGGAGCTCGAACACTGAAGCTTTCTTT
clone_size: once; j_call: TRBJ1-1; v_call: TRBV5-1; d_call: TRBD1; cdr3_aa: CASSNQAGGNTEAFF; cdr3_nt: TGCGCCAGCAGTAACCAAGCAGGGGGGAACACTGAAGCTTTCTTT
clone_size: .; j_call: TRBJ2-3; v_call: TRBV14; d_call: TRBD2; cdr3_aa: CASSQGLAGGTQYF; cdr3_nt: TGTGCCAGCAGCCAAGGACTAGCGGGGGGCACGCAGTATTTT
clone_size: .; j_call: TRBJ1-1; v_call: TRBV6-2/TRBV6-3; d_call: TRBD1; cdr3_aa: CASSTQGGIGTEAFF; cdr3_nt: TGTGCCAGCAGCACACAGGGGGGCATTGGGACTGAAGCTTTCTTT
clone_size: .; j_call: TRBJ1-4; v_call: TRBV7-2; d_call: .; cdr3_aa: CASSFGATNEKLFF; cdr3_nt: TGTGCCAGCAGCTTCGGAGCAACTAATGAAAAACTGTTTTTT
clone_size: once; j_call: TRBJ2-3; v_call: TRBV24-1; d_call: TRBD1; cdr3_aa: CATGRTGTDTQYF; cdr3_nt: TGTGCCACCGGGCGGACAGGGACAGATACGCAGTATTTT
clone_size: .; j_call: TRBJ1-1; v_call: TRBV6-2/TRBV6-3; d_call: .; cdr3_aa: CASSPHREPMNTEAFF; cdr3_nt: TGTGCCAGCAGTCCCCACAGAGAACCCATGAACACTGAAGCTTTCTTT
clone_size: .; j_call: TRBJ2-1; v_call: TRBV5-1; d_call: TRBD2; cdr3_aa: CASSLLAGDGGGQFF; cdr3_nt: TGCGCCAGCAGCTTACTAGCGGGAGACGGCGGGGGGCAGTTCTTC
clone_size: .; j_call: TRBJ2-7; v_call: TRBV29-1; d_call: .; cdr3_aa: CSVGKSQLLNEQYF; cdr3_nt: TGCAGCGTTGGCAAGAGCCAACTTCTGAACGAGCAGTACTTC
clone_size: .; j_call: TRBJ1-2; v_call: TRBV9; d_call: .; cdr3_aa: CASSVGDGYTF; cdr3_nt: TGTGCCAGCAGCGTAGGAGATGGCTACACCTTC
clone_size: .; j_call: TRBJ1-1; v_call: TRBV3-1/TRBV3-2; d_call: .; cdr3_aa: CASSQDAALEAFF; cdr3_nt: TGTGCCAGCAGCCAAGATGCGGCCTTGGAAGCTTTCTTT
clone_size: .; j_call: TRBJ2-2; v_call: TRBV20-1; d_call: .; cdr3_aa: CSASQNKNTGELFF; cdr3_nt: TGCAGTGCTAGTCAGAATAAGAACACCGGGGAGCTGTTTTTT
clone_size: .; j_call: TRBJ2-7; v_call: TRBV19; d_call: .; cdr3_aa: CASSPRRDPSYEQYF; cdr3_nt: TGTGCCAGTAGTCCCCGGCGGGACCCGTCCTACGAGCAGTACTTC
clone_size: .; j_call: TRBJ2-1; v_call: TRBV7-9; d_call: TRBD2; cdr3_aa: CACGLAGGNEQFF; cdr3_nt: TGTGCCTGTGGACTAGCGGGAGGCAATGAGCAGTTCTTC